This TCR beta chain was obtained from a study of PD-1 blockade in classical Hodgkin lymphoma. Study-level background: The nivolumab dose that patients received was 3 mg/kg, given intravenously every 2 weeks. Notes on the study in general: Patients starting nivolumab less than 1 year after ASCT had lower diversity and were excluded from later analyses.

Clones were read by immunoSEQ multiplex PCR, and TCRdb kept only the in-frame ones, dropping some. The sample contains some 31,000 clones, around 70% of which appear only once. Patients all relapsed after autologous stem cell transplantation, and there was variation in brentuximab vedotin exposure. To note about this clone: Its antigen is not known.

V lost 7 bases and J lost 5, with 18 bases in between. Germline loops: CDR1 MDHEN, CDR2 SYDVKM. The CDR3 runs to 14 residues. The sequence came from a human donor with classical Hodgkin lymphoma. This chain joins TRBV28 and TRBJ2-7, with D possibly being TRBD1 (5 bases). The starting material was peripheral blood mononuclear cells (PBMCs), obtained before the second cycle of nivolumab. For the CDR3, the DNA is TGTGCCAGCACCCCCGAAAGGGGCGCTGACGAGCAGTACTTC. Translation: CASTPERGADEQYF.